These 26 T cell receptor beta chains originate from one sample sequenced in a study of T cell responses to AZD1222 COVID-19 vaccine. Clones were sequenced by immunoSEQ multiplex PCR, and TCRdb holds only the in-frame ones, with some missing. The sample yields approximately 160,000 clones, around 94% seen once. The input for sequencing was peripheral blood, taken on day 0 of AZD1222 vaccination. The origin of the receptors is an adult in good health.

V usage is TRBV3-1 (or the pseudogene TRBV3-2) and J usage is TRBJ2-1; D uncertain. CDR1 is LGHDT, CDR2 YNNKEL, per germline (reference sequence). The CDR3 has 14 amino acids. The V end was cut by 2 bases, the J end by 0 bases, with 5 bases between. The CDR3, as DNA: TGTGCCAGCAGCCAACCCGGCTCCTACAATGAGCAGTTCTTC. Encoded protein: CASSQPGSYNEQFF.

This clone was found a few times. The V call is TRBV10-3, the J call TRBJ1-6, with TRBD1 matching 7 bases. The CDR3 covers 14 residues. The germline V gene has CDR1 ENHRY and CDR2 SYGVKD. V lost 3 bases to trimming and J lost 4 bases; unmatched junction nucleotides: 0. This chain's CDR3 is CAISEQGYNSPLHF. CDR3 nucleotide sequence: TGTGCCATCAGTGAACAGGGGTATAATTCACCCCTCCACTTT.

The chain combines TRBV7-9 with TRBJ2-5; tentatively, D is TRBD1 or TRBD2 (5 bases each). The CDR3 loop spans 12 amino acids. CDR1 and CDR2 (germline): SEHNR, FQNEAQ (reference sequence). V was pared by 11 bases and J by 5 bases, with 15 bases between. CDR3 DNA: TGTGCCGGCTCGAGGGGTGAGGAGACCCAGTACTTC. As protein: CAGSRGEETQYF.

J is TRBJ2-5 and V is TRBV5-1, with TRBD1 matching over 7 bases. Germline V gene lookup returns CDR1 SGHRS and CDR2 YFSETQ. With 2 bases clipped from V and 5 bases from J, the junction kept 3 bases outside the gene matches. The CDR3 covers 13 residues. CDR3 sequence: CASSLQGTETQYF. The CDR3 coding sequence is TGCGCCAGCAGCTTACAGGGGACGGAGACCCAGTACTTC. Looking up the rest from reference TRBV5-1 and TRBJ2-5 gives the full variable domain: KAGVTQTPRYLIKTRGQQVTLSCSPISGHRSVSWYQQTPGQGLQFLFEYFSETQRNKGNFPGRFSGRQFSNSRSEMNVSTLELGDSALYLCASSLQGTETQYFGPGTRLLVL.

This clone was counted a single time. This chain uses TRBV6-5 with TRBJ2-5; a possible D gene is TRBD1 (6 bases). CDR1 is MNHEY and CDR2 is SVGAGI in the germline V gene. Trimming left V 2 bases short and J 7 bases short, with 11 bases between. The CDR3 consists of 13 residues. The CDR3 reads CASSYPGAGTQYF. For the CDR3, the DNA is TGTGCCAGCAGTTACCCAGGGGCCGGGACCCAGTACTTC.

The chain is built from TRBV7-8 and TRBJ1-5, with D unclear. Germline values: CDR1 SGHVS, CDR2 FQNEAQ. V was clipped by 2 bases and J by 7 bases, with 9 bases between them. This CDR3 is built from 13 residues. CDR3: CASSLMFGQPQHF. The CDR3 DNA is TGTGCCAGCAGCTTAATGTTTGGGCAGCCCCAGCATTTT.

V usage is TRBV12-3 or TRBV12-4 and J usage is TRBJ2-7; 8 bases match TRBD1. The CDR3 is 13 amino acids. V was pared by 4 bases and J by 7 bases, with 6 bases of the junction left unmatched. The CDR3 DNA follows: TGTGCCAGCAGTTCGGGACAGGTCGGGGAGCAGTACTTC. It specifies CASSSGQVGEQYF.

The DNA for the CDR3 is TGCGCCAGCAGCCAAGACGGGTTGAGGGGGCGGTCAGGTAATGAAAAACTGTTTTTT. Encoded protein: CASSQDGLRGRSGNEKLFF. The chain uses TRBV4-3 and TRBJ1-4, with 7 positions matching TRBD1. The J segment lost 4 bases and the V segment lost 0 bases, leaving 14 bases of the junction unmatched. Germline V gene lookup returns CDR1 LGHNA and CDR2 YSLEER. This CDR3 region has 19 residues.

V and J are TRBV11-2 and TRBJ1-1, with 9 bases aligning to TRBD1. Per germline, CDR1 SGHAT and CDR2 FQNNGV. The CDR3 is made up of 17 amino acids. The V gene end was trimmed by 6 bases and the J gene end by 6 bases; junction bases not matched to a gene: 17. The CDR3 bases are TGTGCCAGCAGACTAGGGAAACTGACAGGGGGTCGCGCTGAAGCTTTCTTT. This sequence encodes CASRLGKLTGGRAEAFF.

The V gene is TRBV29-1, the J gene TRBJ2-2; no clear D gene. V was pared by 4 bases and J by 0 bases, with 9 bases between. This CDR3 has 14 amino acids. CDR1 and CDR2 from the germline V gene are SQVTM and ANQGSEA. CDR3 residues: CSVAGYANTGELFF. The CDR3 nucleotides are TGCAGCGTTGCAGGATACGCGAACACCGGGGAGCTGTTTTTT.

This chain connects TRBV5-4 to TRBJ2-3; TRBD2 agrees at 7 bases. The germline V gene has CDR1 SGHNT and CDR2 YYREEE (reference sequence). CDR3 length: 15 residues. J gave up 0 bases and V 5 bases, and 6 bases lay outside the gene matches. The CDR3 region is CASRHAGVSTDTQYF. CDR3 coding DNA: TGTGCCAGCAGACATGCGGGGGTTAGCACAGATACGCAGTATTTT.

V and J are TRBV15 and TRBJ1-6, with D hard to call. Germline loops: CDR1 LNHNV, CDR2 YYDKDF (reference sequence). This CDR3 is 12 amino acids long. V was trimmed by 5 bases and J by 7 bases, leaving 6 bases between them. CDR3 loop: CATSRANSPLHF. DNA of the CDR3: TGTGCCACCAGCCGTGCCAATTCACCCCTCCACTTT.

The V call is TRBV3-1 (or the pseudogene TRBV3-2), the J call TRBJ2-1; no clear D. Germline-derived CDR1 and CDR2 are LGHDT and YNNKEL (reference sequence). V was shortened by 1 base and J by 8 bases, with 6 bases between the two germline ends. CDR3 size: 12 residues. The CDR3 region has the DNA TGTGCCAGCAGCCAAGTAGGCTATGAGCAGTTCTTC. It encodes CASSQVGYEQFF.

Comments on this clone: A junction end diverges from the germline sequence, so it may reflect a read error. The V gene is TRBV7-7, the J gene TRBJ1-5; no definite D call. Germline lookup yields CDR1 SSHAT and CDR2 FNYEAQ (reference sequence). This CDR3 region has 13 residues. The DNA of the CDR3 is TGTGCTAGCAGCTTAGCGCGAGGGCAGCCCCAGCATTTT. Its translation is CASSLARGQPQHF. Combining the CDR3 with reference TRBV7-7 and TRBJ1-5 gives the whole variable domain GAGVSQSPRYKVTKRGQDVTLRCDPISSHATLYWYQQALGQGPEFLTYFNYEAQPDKSGLPSDRFSAERPEGSISTLTIQRTEQRDSAMYRCASSLARGQPQHFGDGTRLSIL.

This chain connects TRBV5-1 to TRBJ2-2; 8 bases align to TRBD1. The CDR3 has 17 residues. V lost 4 bases, J lost 6 bases, and 14 bases stayed unmatched. The germline V gene encodes CDR1 SGHRS and CDR2 YFSETQ. The DNA for the CDR3 is TGCGCCAGCAGCCCTCAGACTCAGGGGGCGGGTGCCGGGGAGCTGTTTTTT. Amino acid sequence: CASSPQTQGAGAGELFF.

The rearrangement uses TRBV19 and TRBJ1-5, with TRBD1 as a possible D gene (5 bases). V lost 1 base, J lost 9 bases, and 10 bases lay in between. The CDR3 is 13 residues long. Germline V gene data show CDR1 as LNHDA and CDR2 as SQIVND (reference sequence). As DNA, the CDR3 is TGTGCCAGTAGTATAGCGGGCGGGGGGCCCCAGCATTTT. It encodes CASSIAGGGPQHF.

The V call is TRBV4-1, the J call TRBJ1-2; D is unresolved. Looked up from germline, CDR1 is MGHRA and CDR2 is YSYEKL. V was trimmed by 4 bases and J by 4 bases, leaving 16 bases between them. This CDR3 comprises 15 residues. The CDR3 nucleotides are TGCGCCAGCAGCCCAGACGGGCAGGTGACCTATGGCTACACCTTC. It specifies CASSPDGQVTYGYTF.

The J gene is TRBJ1-6, the V gene TRBV2; 12 bases fit TRBD1. V was pared by 4 bases and J by 11 bases, with 18 bases of the junction left unmatched. The germline CDR1 and CDR2 sequences are SNHLY and FYNNEI. The CDR3 extends over 19 amino acids. CDR3 sequence reads: CASSVRPRDRGRLHPPLHF. The CDR3 bases are TGTGCCAGCAGTGTTCGACCCCGGGACAGGGGGCGGTTACACCCACCCCTCCACTTT. Drawing the rest from reference TRBV2 and TRBJ1-6, the complete variable domain is EPEVTQTPSHQVTQMGQEVILRCVPISNHLYFYWYRQILGQKVEFLVSFYNNEISEKSEIFDDQFSVERPDGSNFTLKIRSTKLEDSAMYFCASSVRPRDRGRLHPPLHFGNGTRLTVT.

This clone was recorded once. The chain employs TRBV9 and TRBJ2-1; a weak D match, TRBD2 (5 bases). CDR3 length: 15 residues. From germline, CDR1 is SGDLS and CDR2 YYNGEE. V shed 0 bases and J shed 10 bases, with 17 bases lying between them. The CDR3 DNA sequence: TGTGCCAGCAGCGTAGCACCTGGTCAGAGGGCGGAGCAGTTCTTC. Protein product: CASSVAPGQRAEQFF.

The chain's CDR3 is CASSRGSATNEKLFF. CDR3 nucleotides: TGTGCCAGCTCACGGGGGAGTGCAACTAATGAAAAACTGTTTTTT. V and J are TRBV18 and TRBJ1-4; the D gene is possibly TRBD1 (5 bases). CDR1 is KGHSH, CDR2 LQKENI, per germline. The V and J ends lost 4 bases and 0 bases respectively, with 9 bases between them. This CDR3 spans 15 amino acids.

This chain joins TRBV6-2 or TRBV6-3 and TRBJ2-7; the D is unclear. The CDR3 loop spans 13 amino acids. V was trimmed by 6 bases and J by 3 bases, leaving 12 bases between them. CDR1 and CDR2 from the germline V gene are MNHEY and SVGEGT. CDR3 in DNA: TGTGCCAGCAGCGACGAACACCACTACGAGCAGTACTTC. Amino acids: CASSDEHHYEQYF.

The CDR3 protein is CASSLLPSGAEDTQYF. The CDR3 DNA sequence: TGCGCCAGCAGCTTGCTTCCTAGCGGGGCCGAGGATACGCAGTATTTT. The J gene is TRBJ2-3, the V gene TRBV5-1; 9 bases map to TRBD2. J lost 6 bases, V lost 1 base, and 9 bases had no gene match. This CDR3 spans 16 amino acids. Germline lookup yields CDR1 SGHRS and CDR2 YFSETQ.

CDR3 region: CASSPTSGGAYNEQFF. In DNA form, the CDR3 reads TGTGCCAGCTCACCGACTAGCGGGGGGGCCTACAATGAGCAGTTCTTC. This chain uses TRBV18 with TRBJ2-1; the match to TRBD2 covers 14 bases. The germline V gene has CDR1 KGHSH and CDR2 LQKENI. The CDR3 totals 16 residues. The V segment lost 3 bases and the J segment 2 bases; nucleotides outside the gene matches: 0. Combining the CDR3 with reference TRBV18 and TRBJ2-1 gives the whole variable domain NAGVMQNPRHLVRRRGQEARLRCSPMKGHSHVYWYRQLPEEGLKFMVYLQKENIIDESGMPKERFSAEFPKEGPSILRIQQVVRGDSAAYFCASSPTSGGAYNEQFFGPGTRLTVL.

The chain joins TRBV19 to TRBJ1-1, with D unclear. The CDR3 spans 16 residues. Trimming cost V 3 bases and J 6 bases, with 20 bases left between them. CDR1 is LNHDA, CDR2 SQIVND, per germline (reference sequence). This CDR3 reads CASSILGPPLTAEAFF. The CDR3 bases are TGTGCCAGTAGTATCCTCGGGCCACCGCTAACGGCTGAAGCTTTCTTT.

The chain links TRBV27 to TRBJ1-2; TRBD1 agrees at 7 bases. Germline V gene sequence: CDR1 MNHEY, CDR2 SMNVEV (reference sequence). CDR3 length: 17 residues. The V segment lost 7 bases and the J segment 0 bases; nucleotides outside the gene matches: 14. The CDR3 region has the DNA TGTGCCAGCACCGGGACAGTAGGGGGGGGCTCTAACTATGGCTACACCTTC. Translation: CASTGTVGGGSNYGYTF.

The chain is built from TRBV7-9 and TRBJ1-4, with 12 bases aligning to TRBD1. There are 15 residues in the CDR3. V gave up 5 bases and J gave up 14 bases; unmatched junction bases: 12. Per germline, CDR1 SEHNR and CDR2 FQNEAQ (reference sequence). CDR3 in DNA: TGTGCCAGCAGCATCTCCGGGACAGGGGGCGAGAAGCTGTTTTTT. As protein: CASSISGTGGEKLFF.